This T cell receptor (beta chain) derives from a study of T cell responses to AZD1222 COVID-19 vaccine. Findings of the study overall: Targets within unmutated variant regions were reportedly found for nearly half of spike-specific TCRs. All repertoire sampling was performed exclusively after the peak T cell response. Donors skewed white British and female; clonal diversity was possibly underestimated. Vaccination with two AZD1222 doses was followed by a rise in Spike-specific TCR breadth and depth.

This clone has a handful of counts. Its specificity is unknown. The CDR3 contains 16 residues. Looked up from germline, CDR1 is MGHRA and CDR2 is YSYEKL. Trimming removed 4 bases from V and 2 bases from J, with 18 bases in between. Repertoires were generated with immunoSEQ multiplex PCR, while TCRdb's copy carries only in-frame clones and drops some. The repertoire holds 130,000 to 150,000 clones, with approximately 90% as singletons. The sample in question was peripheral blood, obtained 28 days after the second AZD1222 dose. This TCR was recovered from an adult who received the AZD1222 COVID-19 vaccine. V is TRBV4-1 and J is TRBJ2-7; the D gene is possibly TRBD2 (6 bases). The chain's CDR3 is CASSPLARDFAYEQYF. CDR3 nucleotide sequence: TGCGCCAGCAGCCCTTTGGCTCGGGACTTCGCCTACGAGCAGTACTTC.